The 9 T cell receptor beta chains in this list originate from one sample, sequenced in a study of cytomegalovirus exposure and HLA in healthy donors. Only in-frame clones appear in the TCRdb table, and some are missing; sequencing was by immunoSEQ multiplex PCR. The sample yields more than 110,000 clones, 88% seen once. What was sequenced was PBMCs. These receptors were taken from a woman under 30 in good health and CMV-seropositive.

V is TRBV28 and J is TRBJ2-6, with D perhaps TRBD1 (6 bases). This CDR3 spans 16 amino acids. Germline CDR1 is MDHEN and CDR2 is SYDVKM. V lost 6 bases and J 0 bases, leaving 12 bases between the germline ends. Here the CDR3 DNA reads TGTGCCAGCAGAAGGCAGGGGAGCTCTGGGGCCAACGTCCTGACTTTC. Encoded protein: CASRRQGSSGANVLTF.

This clone was seen a few times. The chain employs TRBV28 and TRBJ1-6; no clear D gene. CDR3 length: 11 residues. Germline V lookup: CDR1 MDHEN, CDR2 SYDVKM. V lost 5 bases and J lost 6, with 2 bases in between. CDR3 residues: CASSLNSPLHF. CDR3 bases: TGTGCCAGCAGTCTTAATTCACCCCTCCACTTT.

The chain combines TRBV6-6 with TRBJ2-1, with 7 nucleotides matching TRBD1. This CDR3 region has 13 residues. The V gene end was trimmed by 6 bases and the J gene end by 8 bases; junction bases not matched to a gene: 7. Germline V lookup: CDR1 MNHNY, CDR2 SVGAGI (reference sequence). The CDR3 is CASRDTGVHEQFF. As DNA, the CDR3 is TGTGCCAGCAGAGATACAGGGGTCCATGAGCAGTTCTTC.

This clone was found once. The rearrangement links TRBV9 to TRBJ1-2; no clear D. CDR3 size: 14 residues. Between the trimmed V and J ends, which lost 1 base and 7 bases, there was a span of 14 bases. Germline V lookup: CDR1 SGDLS, CDR2 YYNGEE. Here the CDR3 DNA reads TGTGCCAGCAGCGTACTTTCGTCGGAGGGTGGCTACACCTTC. This gives the protein CASSVLSSEGGYTF.

The chain joins TRBV2 to TRBJ1-1; 9 nucleotides line up with TRBD1. Per the germline V gene, CDR1 is SNHLY and CDR2 is FYNNEI. The junction had 9 bases not matched to a gene; V was cut back by 5 bases and J by 5 bases. This CDR3 has 15 residues. The CDR3 DNA follows: TGTGCCAGCAGTTCTAGATACAGGGGGCGTACTGAAGCTTTCTTT. Its protein is CASSSRYRGRTEAFF.

V gene TRBV7-6 combines with J gene TRBJ2-7, with 7 positions matching TRBD1. The germline V gene encodes CDR1 SGHVS and CDR2 FNYEAQ. The CDR3 runs to 17 residues. The trim removed 0 bases at V and 2 bases at J, leaving 10 bases unmatched. CDR3 DNA: TGTGCCAGCAGCTTAGCTTCGAGAGGGCAGGGGGCCTACGAGCAGTACTTC. It is translated as CASSLASRGQGAYEQYF.

The rearrangement links TRBV7-8 to TRBJ1-5, with 10 positions matching TRBD1. J lost 2 bases, V lost 6 bases, and 19 bases had no gene match. This CDR3 has 20 residues. Germline V gives CDR1 SGHVS, CDR2 FQNEAQ. In DNA form, the CDR3 reads TGTGCCAGCAGGCGTTTCGCCCCATCAACCGGGACAGGGGGCAATCAGCCCCAGCATTTT. Its translation is CASRRFAPSTGTGGNQPQHF.

The chain uses TRBV5-1 and TRBJ2-5; 10 bases fit TRBD2. Germline V CDR1 and CDR2: SGHRS, YFSETQ. Germline trimming cut 0 bases from V and 5 bases from J; bases unmatched to any gene: 4. The CDR3 length is 15 residues. CDR3 sequence: CASSLGSGGTETQYF. The CDR3 DNA reads as TGCGCCAGCAGCTTGGGTAGCGGGGGGACGGAGACCCAGTACTTC.

The rearrangement joins TRBV13 to TRBJ1-5; possibly TRBD1 for D (6 bases). The CDR3 is made up of 16 amino acids. V was pared by 5 bases and J by 6 bases, with 20 bases between. Germline CDR1 and CDR2: PRHDT and FYEKMQ (reference sequence). CDR3: CASSLGGAGFSQPQHF. CDR3 in DNA: TGTGCCAGCAGCCTGGGGGGGGCAGGGTTCAGTCAGCCCCAGCATTTT.